Below are 10 T cell receptor beta chains sequenced from a single sample in a study of blood T cells in healthy people across ages. Using a J-beta primer mix together with a sample-barcoded 5' primer, a second PCR was run for about 6 to 12 cycles. In TCRdb, the 5' RACE reads were re-called with MiXCR into one record per CDR3 protein. This sample has 980,000 or so distinct CDR3 sequences, with roughly 43% found just once. Sequences were obtained from blood. These receptor sequences come from a young man in good health.

This clonotype has a handful of counts. J is TRBJ1-2 and V is TRBV7-2; possibly TRBD1 for D (5 bases). Germline CDR1 and CDR2: SGHTA and FQGNSA. The CDR3 has 13 residues. V dropped 6 bases and J dropped 8 bases, with 16 bases sitting between them. The CDR3 DNA sequence: TGTGCCAGCAGGAGGCCAGGGATCACCGGCTACACCTTC. This encodes CASRRPGITGYTF. The whole variable domain, filled in from reference TRBV7-2 and TRBJ1-2, reads GAGVSQSPSNKVTEKGKDVELRCDPISGHTALYWYRQSLGQGLEFLIYFQGNSAPDKSGLPSDRFSAERTGGSVSTLTIQRTQQEDSAVYLCASRRPGITGYTFGSGTRLTVV.

This clonotype occurred a few times. CDR3 sequence reads: CAISKGPDTNSPLHF. The CDR3 DNA reads as TGTGCCATCTCCAAGGGACCTGATACCAATTCACCCCTCCACTTT. The chain links TRBV6-6 to TRBJ1-6, with a weak D call TRBD1 (5 bases). Germline V CDR1 and CDR2: MNHNY, SVGAGI (reference sequence). V lost 10 bases and J lost 7, with 20 bases in between. The CDR3 runs 15 residues.

V and J are TRBV4-2 and TRBJ2-4; possibly TRBD2 for D (6 bases). The germline gives CDR1 LGHNA, CDR2 YNFKEQ. The CDR3 has 16 amino acids. Trimming left V 0 bases short and J 3 bases short, with 12 bases between. CDR3 nucleotides: TGTGCCAGCAGCCAAGATTTGGGGGGAAGCAAAAACATTCAGTACTTC. The encoded protein is CASSQDLGGSKNIQYF.

The J gene is TRBJ2-3, the V gene TRBV5-1, with D possibly being TRBD2 (5 bases). Per germline, CDR1 SGHRS and CDR2 YFSETQ. Trimming took off 4 bases at V and 2 bases at J, with 23 bases between the two ends. CDR3 length: 18 amino acids. The CDR3 coding sequence is TGCGCCAGCAGCCCTGAGGGAAGTGGTGAGTGGGCCACAGATACGCAGTATTTT. Translated: CASSPEGSGEWATDTQYF.

This rearrangement joins TRBV6-5 to TRBJ1-2; 11 nucleotides line up with TRBD1. The germline gives CDR1 MNHEY, CDR2 SVGAGI. After removal of 4 bases from V and 8 bases from J, the junction contained 6 bases not matched to a gene. The CDR3 loop spans 14 amino acids. The CDR3 region has the DNA TGTGCCAGCAGTTGGGACAGGGGGTCTTGGGGCTACACCTTC. This translates into CASSWDRGSWGYTF.

The V call is TRBV28, the J call TRBJ1-4; unclear D gene. The CDR3 is 15 amino acids. The germline V gene has CDR1 MDHEN and CDR2 SYDVKM. The V end lost 8 bases, the J end lost 0 bases, and 13 bases lay between the germline ends. The CDR3 is CASRLTFATNEKLFF. DNA for the CDR3: TGTGCCAGCCGACTCACTTTTGCAACTAATGAAAAACTGTTTTTT. The whole variable domain, filled in from reference TRBV28 and TRBJ1-4, reads DVKVTQSSRYLVKRTGEKVFLECVQDMDHENMFWYRQDPGLGLRLIYFSYDVKMKEKGDIPEGYSVSREKKERFSLILESASTNQTSMYLCASRLTFATNEKLFFGSGTQLSVL.

This chain connects TRBV7-8 to TRBJ2-1, with 8 bases matching TRBD1. Germline V gene data show CDR1 as SGHVS and CDR2 as FQNEAQ. The CDR3 is 16 residues long. V lost 3 bases, J lost 2 bases, and 6 bases stayed unmatched. The CDR3: CASSFTRDRPYNEQFF. The DNA of the CDR3 is TGTGCCAGCAGCTTCACCCGGGACAGGCCCTACAATGAGCAGTTCTTC.

For this clonotype: One end of the junction fails to match germline, which may point to a read error. The CDR3 spells CASSLGGQKETQYF. The CDR3, as DNA: TGCGCCAGCAGCTTAGGGGGACAGAAAGAGACCCAGTACTTC. This chain connects TRBV7-2 to TRBJ2-5, with 7 bases that match TRBD1. From germline, CDR1 is SGHTA and CDR2 FQGNSA. The CDR3 totals 14 residues.

The V gene is TRBV7-2, the J gene TRBJ1-2, with TRBD1 matching over 7 bases. The CDR3 sequence is 15 residues long. The germline V gene encodes CDR1 SGHTA and CDR2 FQGNSA. V lost 1 base and J lost 6; bases outside the gene matches: 8. The CDR3: CASSLVSTGVDGYTF. CDR3 coding DNA: TGTGCCAGCAGCTTAGTCAGCACAGGGGTAGATGGCTACACCTTC.

CDR3 region: CASSPRELYQETQYF. The CDR3 DNA is TGTGCCAGCAGCCCGCGGGAGTTGTACCAAGAGACCCAGTACTTC. The chain is built from TRBV7-8 and TRBJ2-5; 7 nucleotides align to TRBD2. This CDR3 has 15 residues. Germline trimming cut 5 bases from V and 0 bases from J; bases unmatched to any gene: 6. From germline, CDR1 is SGHVS and CDR2 FQNEAQ.